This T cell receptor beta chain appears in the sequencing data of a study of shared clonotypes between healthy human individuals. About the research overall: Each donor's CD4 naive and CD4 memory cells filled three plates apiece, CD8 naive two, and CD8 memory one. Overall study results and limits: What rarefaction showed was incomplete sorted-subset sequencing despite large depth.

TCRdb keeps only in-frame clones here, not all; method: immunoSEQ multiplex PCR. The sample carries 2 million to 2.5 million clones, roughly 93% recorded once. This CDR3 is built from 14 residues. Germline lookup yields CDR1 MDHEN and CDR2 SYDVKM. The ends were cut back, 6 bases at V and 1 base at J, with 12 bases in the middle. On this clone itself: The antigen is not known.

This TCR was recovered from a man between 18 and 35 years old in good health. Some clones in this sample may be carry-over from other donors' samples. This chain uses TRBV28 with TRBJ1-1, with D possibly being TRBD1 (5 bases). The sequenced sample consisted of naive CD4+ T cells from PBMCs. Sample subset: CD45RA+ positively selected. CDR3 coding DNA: TGTGCCAGCAGCGGAGGGACGAAGAACACTGAAGCTTTCTTT. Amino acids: CASSGGTKNTEAFF.